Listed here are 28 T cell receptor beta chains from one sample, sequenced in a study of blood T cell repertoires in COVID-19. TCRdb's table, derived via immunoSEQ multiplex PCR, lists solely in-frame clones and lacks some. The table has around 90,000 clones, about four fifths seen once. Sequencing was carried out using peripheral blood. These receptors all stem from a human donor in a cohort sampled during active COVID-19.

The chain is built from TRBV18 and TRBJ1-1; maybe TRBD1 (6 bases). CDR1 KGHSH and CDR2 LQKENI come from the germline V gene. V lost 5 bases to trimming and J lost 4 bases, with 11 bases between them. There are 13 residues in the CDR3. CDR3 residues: CASSLNRATEAFF. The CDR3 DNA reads TGTGCCAGCTCATTAAACAGGGCCACTGAAGCTTTCTTT. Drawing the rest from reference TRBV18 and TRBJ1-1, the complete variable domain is NAGVMQNPRHLVRRRGQEARLRCSPMKGHSHVYWYRQLPEEGLKFMVYLQKENIIDESGMPKERFSAEFPKEGPSILRIQQVVRGDSAAYFCASSLNRATEAFFGQGTRLTVV.

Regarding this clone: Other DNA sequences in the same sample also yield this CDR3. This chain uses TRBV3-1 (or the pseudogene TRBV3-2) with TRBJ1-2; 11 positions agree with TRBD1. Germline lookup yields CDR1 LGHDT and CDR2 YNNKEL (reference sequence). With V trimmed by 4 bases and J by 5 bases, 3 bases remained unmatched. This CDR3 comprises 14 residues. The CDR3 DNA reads TGTGCCAGCAGCCCCGGGACAGGGGGTTATGGCTACACCTTC. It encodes CASSPGTGGYGYTF.

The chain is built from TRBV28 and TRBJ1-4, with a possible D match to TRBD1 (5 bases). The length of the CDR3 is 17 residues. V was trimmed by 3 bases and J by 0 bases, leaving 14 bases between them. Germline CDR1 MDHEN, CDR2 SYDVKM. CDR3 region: CASSFWQGFATNEKLFF. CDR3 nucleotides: TGTGCCAGCAGTTTTTGGCAGGGATTTGCAACTAATGAAAAACTGTTTTTT. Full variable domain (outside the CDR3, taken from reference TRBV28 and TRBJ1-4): DVKVTQSSRYLVKRTGEKVFLECVQDMDHENMFWYRQDPGLGLRLIYFSYDVKMKEKGDIPEGYSVSREKKERFSLILESASTNQTSMYLCASSFWQGFATNEKLFFGSGTQLSVL.

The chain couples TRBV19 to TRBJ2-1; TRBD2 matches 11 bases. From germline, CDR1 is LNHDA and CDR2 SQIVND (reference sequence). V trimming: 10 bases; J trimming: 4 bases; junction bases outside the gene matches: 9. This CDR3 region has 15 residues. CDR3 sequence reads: CATLGTSGWYNEQFF. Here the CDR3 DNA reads TGTGCCACCCTAGGGACTAGCGGATGGTACAATGAGCAGTTCTTC.

Written as DNA, the CDR3 is TGTGCCAGCAGCTTAGCTGGCCTTCCGAACACTGAAGCTTTCTTT. This codes for CASSLAGLPNTEAFF. The chain combines TRBV11-2 with TRBJ1-1; no firm D call. Trimming took 1 base from V and 1 from J, leaving 10 bases between them. Looked up from germline, CDR1 is SGHAT and CDR2 is FQNNGV. There are 15 residues in the CDR3. Filled out from reference TRBV11-2 and TRBJ1-1, the complete variable domain reads EAGVAQSPRYKIIEKRQSVAFWCNPISGHATLYWYQQILGQGPKLLIQFQNNGVVDDSQLPKDRFSAERLKGVDSTLKIQPAKLEDSAVYLCASSLAGLPNTEAFFGQGTRLTVV.

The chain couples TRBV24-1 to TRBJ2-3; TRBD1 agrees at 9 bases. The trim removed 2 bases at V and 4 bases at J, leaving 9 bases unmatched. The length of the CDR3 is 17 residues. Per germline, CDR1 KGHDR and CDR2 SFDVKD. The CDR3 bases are TGTGCCACCAGTGATTCGGGACAGGGAGGGAGGGCAGATACGCAGTATTTT. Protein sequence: CATSDSGQGGRADTQYF.

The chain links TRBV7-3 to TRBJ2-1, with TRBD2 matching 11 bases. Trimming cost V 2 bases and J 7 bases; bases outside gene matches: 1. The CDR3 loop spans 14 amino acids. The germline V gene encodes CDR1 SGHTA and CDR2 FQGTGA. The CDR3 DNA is TGTGCCAGCAGCTTAGGGACTAGCGGAAATGAGCAGTTCTTC. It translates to CASSLGTSGNEQFF.

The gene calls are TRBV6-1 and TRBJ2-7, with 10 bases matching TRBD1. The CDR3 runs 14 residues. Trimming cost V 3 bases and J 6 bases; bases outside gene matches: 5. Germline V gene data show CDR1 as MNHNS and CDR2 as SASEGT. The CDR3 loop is CASSDGTGAIEQYF. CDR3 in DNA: TGTGCCAGCAGTGATGGGACAGGGGCGATCGAGCAGTACTTC.

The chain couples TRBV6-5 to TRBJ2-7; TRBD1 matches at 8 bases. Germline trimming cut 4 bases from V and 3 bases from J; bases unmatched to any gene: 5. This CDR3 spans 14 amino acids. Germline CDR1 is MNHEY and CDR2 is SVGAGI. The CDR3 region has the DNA TGTGCCAGCAGTTTCGACAGGGGAAACTACGAGCAGTACTTC. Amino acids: CASSFDRGNYEQYF.

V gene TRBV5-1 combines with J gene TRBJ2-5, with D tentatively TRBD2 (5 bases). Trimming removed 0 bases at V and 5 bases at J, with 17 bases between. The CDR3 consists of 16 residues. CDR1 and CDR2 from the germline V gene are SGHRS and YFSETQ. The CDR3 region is CASSLGAGLLQETQYF. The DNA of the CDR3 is TGCGCCAGCAGCTTGGGGGCGGGTCTTTTACAGGAGACCCAGTACTTC.

The CDR3 DNA follows: TGTGCCAGCAGCTTAATTGGCAGATCCACGCGGGGAGATACGCAGTATTTT. Protein product: CASSLIGRSTRGDTQYF. The chain uses TRBV7-2 and TRBJ2-3; D possibly corresponds to TRBD2 (6 bases). CDR3 length: 17 residues. The V and J ends lost 2 bases and 5 bases respectively, with 20 bases between them. Germline values: CDR1 SGHTA, CDR2 FQGNSA.

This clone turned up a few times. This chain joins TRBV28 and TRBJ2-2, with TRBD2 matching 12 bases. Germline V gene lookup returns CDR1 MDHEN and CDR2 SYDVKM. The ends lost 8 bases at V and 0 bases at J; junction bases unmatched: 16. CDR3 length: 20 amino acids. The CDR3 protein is CASYGGALLAGGPNTGELFF. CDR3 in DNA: TGTGCCAGCTATGGCGGGGCACTACTAGCGGGAGGACCGAACACCGGGGAGCTGTTTTTT. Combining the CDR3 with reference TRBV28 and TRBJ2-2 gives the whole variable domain DVKVTQSSRYLVKRTGEKVFLECVQDMDHENMFWYRQDPGLGLRLIYFSYDVKMKEKGDIPEGYSVSREKKERFSLILESASTNQTSMYLCASYGGALLAGGPNTGELFFGEGSRLTVL.

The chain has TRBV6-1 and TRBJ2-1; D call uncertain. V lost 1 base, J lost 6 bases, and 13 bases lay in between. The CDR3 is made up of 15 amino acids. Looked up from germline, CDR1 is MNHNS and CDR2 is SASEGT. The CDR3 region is CASSEVPARANEQFF. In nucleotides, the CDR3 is TGTGCCAGCAGTGAAGTTCCTGCGAGAGCCAATGAGCAGTTCTTC.

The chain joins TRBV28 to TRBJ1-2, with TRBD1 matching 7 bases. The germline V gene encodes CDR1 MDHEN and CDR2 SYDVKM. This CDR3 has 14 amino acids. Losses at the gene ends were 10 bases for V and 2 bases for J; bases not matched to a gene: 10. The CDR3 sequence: CAIAPTGRNYGYTF. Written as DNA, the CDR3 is TGTGCCATCGCCCCGACAGGGCGGAACTATGGCTACACCTTC.

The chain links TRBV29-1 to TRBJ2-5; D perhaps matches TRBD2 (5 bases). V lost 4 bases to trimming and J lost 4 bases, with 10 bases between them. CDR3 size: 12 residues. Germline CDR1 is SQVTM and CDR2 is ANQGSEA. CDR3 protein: CSVVLGGETQYF. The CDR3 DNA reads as TGCAGCGTTGTGCTTGGAGGAGAGACCCAGTACTTC.

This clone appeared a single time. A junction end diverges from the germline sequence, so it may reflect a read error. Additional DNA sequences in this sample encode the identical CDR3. The CDR3 DNA follows: TGTGCCAGCAACGACAGGGGAGCGAATGAAAAACTATTTTTT. It encodes CASNDRGANEKLFF. The V and J genes are TRBV28 and TRBJ1-4; 8 positions match TRBD1. CDR3 length: 14 amino acids. CDR1 is MDHEN, CDR2 SYDVKM, per germline. The variable domain in full, completed from reference TRBV28 and TRBJ1-4, reads DVKVTQSSRYLVKRTGEKVFLECVQDMDHENMFWYRQDPGLGLRLIYFSYDVKMKEKGDIPEGYSVSREKKERFSLILESASTNQTSMYLCASNDRGANEKLFFGSGTQLSVL.

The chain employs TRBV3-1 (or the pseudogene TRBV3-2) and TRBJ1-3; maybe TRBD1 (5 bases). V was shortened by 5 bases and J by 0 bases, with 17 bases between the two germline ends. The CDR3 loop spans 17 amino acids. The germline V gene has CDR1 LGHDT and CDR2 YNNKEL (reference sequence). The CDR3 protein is CASSFSRGTVSGNTIYF. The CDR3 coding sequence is TGTGCCAGCAGCTTCAGTCGGGGGACTGTCTCTGGAAACACCATATATTTT.

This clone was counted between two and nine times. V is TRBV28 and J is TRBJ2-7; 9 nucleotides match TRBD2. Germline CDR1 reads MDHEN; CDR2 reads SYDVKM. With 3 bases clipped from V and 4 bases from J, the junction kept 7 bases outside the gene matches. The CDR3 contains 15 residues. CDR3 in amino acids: CASSFESGRQYEQYF. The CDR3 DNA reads TGTGCCAGCAGTTTCGAGAGCGGGAGGCAATACGAGCAGTACTTC.

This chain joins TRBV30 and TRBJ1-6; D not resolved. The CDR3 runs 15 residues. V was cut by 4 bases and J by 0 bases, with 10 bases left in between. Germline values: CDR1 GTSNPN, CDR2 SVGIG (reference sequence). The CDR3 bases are TGTGCCTGGACCCACCTGAGCTCCTATAATTCACCCCTCCACTTT. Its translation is CAWTHLSSYNSPLHF.

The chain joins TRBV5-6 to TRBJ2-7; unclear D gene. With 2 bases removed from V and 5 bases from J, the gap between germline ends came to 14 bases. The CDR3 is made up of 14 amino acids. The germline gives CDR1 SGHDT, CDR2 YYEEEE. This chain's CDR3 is CASSFGSTADEQYF. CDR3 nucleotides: TGTGCCAGCAGCTTCGGATCTACAGCTGACGAGCAGTACTTC.

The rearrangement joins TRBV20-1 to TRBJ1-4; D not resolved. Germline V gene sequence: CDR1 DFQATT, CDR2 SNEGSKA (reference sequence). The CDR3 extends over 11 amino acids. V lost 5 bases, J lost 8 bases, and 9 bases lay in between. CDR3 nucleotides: TGCAGTGCTCCAACTCCGGAAAAACTGTTTTTT. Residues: CSAPTPEKLFF.

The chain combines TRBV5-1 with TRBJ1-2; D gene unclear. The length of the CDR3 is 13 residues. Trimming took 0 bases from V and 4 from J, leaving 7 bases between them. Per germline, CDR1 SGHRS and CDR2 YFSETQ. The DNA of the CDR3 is TGCGCCAGCAGCTTGGACGGGTCCTATGGCTACACCTTC. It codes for CASSLDGSYGYTF.

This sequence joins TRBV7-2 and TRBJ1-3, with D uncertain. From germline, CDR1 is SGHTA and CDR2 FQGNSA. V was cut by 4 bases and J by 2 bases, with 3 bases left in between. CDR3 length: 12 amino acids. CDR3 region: CASSWPGNTIYF. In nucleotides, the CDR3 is TGTGCCAGCAGCTGGCCTGGAAACACCATATATTTT.

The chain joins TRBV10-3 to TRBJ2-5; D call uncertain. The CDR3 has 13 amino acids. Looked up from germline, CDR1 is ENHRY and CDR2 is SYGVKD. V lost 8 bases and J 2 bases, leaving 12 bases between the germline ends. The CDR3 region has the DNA TGTGCCATCGGCACCAAAGTGCAAGAGACCCAGTACTTC. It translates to CAIGTKVQETQYF.

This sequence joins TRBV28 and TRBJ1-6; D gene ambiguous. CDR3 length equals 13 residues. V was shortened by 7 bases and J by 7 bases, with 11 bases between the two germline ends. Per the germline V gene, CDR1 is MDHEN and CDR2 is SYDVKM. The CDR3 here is CASTPVPNSPLHF. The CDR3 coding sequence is TGTGCCAGCACCCCAGTACCAAATTCACCCCTCCACTTT.

CDR3 sequence: CASTKRQVRHEQYF. CDR3 nucleotide sequence: TGTGCCAGCACTAAGAGACAGGTGAGACACGAGCAGTACTTC. The rearrangement joins TRBV28 to TRBJ2-7; possibly TRBD1 for D (6 bases). The CDR3 is 14 amino acids. Germline V lookup: CDR1 MDHEN, CDR2 SYDVKM. V dropped 7 bases and J dropped 5 bases, with 18 bases sitting between them.

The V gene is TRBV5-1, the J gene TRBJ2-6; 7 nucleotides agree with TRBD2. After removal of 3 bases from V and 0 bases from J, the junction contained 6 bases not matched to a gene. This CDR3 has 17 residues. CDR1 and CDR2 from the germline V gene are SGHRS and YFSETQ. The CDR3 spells CASSSVGGVSGANVLTF. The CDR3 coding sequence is TGCGCCAGCAGCTCGGTGGGAGGGGTCTCTGGGGCCAACGTCCTGACTTTC.

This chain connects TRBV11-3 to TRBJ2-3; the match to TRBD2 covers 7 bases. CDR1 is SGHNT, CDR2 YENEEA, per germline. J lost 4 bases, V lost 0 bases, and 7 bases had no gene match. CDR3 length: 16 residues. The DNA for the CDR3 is TGTGCCAGCAGCTTAGAGAGCGGGGCGGGTTCAGATACGCAGTATTTT. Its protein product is CASSLESGAGSDTQYF.